What follows are 27 T cell receptor beta chains derived from one specimen sequenced in a study of blood T cell repertoires in COVID-19. The method was immunoSEQ multiplex PCR; TCRdb's version includes in-frame clones alone and lacks a portion of them. In the table there are over 95,000 clones, 85% of which are singletons. Sequencing was done on a sample of peripheral blood. The receptors were sampled from a human donor in a cohort sampled during active COVID-19.

This clone was seen a handful of times. The gene calls are TRBV2 and TRBJ1-2; tentative D call: TRBD1 (6 bases). Trimming took off 8 bases at V and 2 bases at J, with 21 bases between the two ends. This CDR3 comprises 16 residues. In germline, CDR1 is SNHLY, CDR2 FYNNEI. This CDR3 reads CASSNRAGVANYGYTF. In DNA, the CDR3 is TGTGCCAGCTCCAATAGGGCAGGGGTGGCGAACTATGGCTACACCTTC.

By sample fraction, this clone is medium-sized. This chain uses TRBV7-8 with TRBJ2-1; 8 bases are shared with TRBD2. V trimming: 5 bases; J trimming: 3 bases; junction bases outside the gene matches: 6. CDR3 size: 15 residues. Germline values: CDR1 SGHVS, CDR2 FQNEAQ. CDR3 protein: CASSRAGEGYNEQFF. As DNA, the CDR3 is TGTGCCAGCAGCCGAGCGGGGGAGGGCTACAATGAGCAGTTCTTC.

The gene calls are TRBV14 and TRBJ1-6; D ambiguous. The V gene's germline CDR1 is SGHDN and CDR2 FVKESK. Trimming left V 5 bases short and J 8 bases short, with 16 bases between. CDR3 length: 15 amino acids. DNA for the CDR3: TGTGCCAGCAGCGAGGGCACCCAAAGCTATTCACCCCTCCACTTT. Translated: CASSEGTQSYSPLHF. Filled out from reference TRBV14 and TRBJ1-6, the complete variable domain reads EAGVTQFPSHSVIEKGQTVTLRCDPISGHDNLYWYRRVMGKEIKFLLHFVKESKQDESGMPNNRFLAERTGGTYSTLKVQPAELEDSGVYFCASSEGTQSYSPLHFGNGTRLTVT.

The J gene is TRBJ2-7, the V gene TRBV5-6; TRBD1 agrees at 8 bases. V lost 1 base, J lost 3 bases, and 6 bases stayed unmatched. There are 15 residues in the CDR3. CDR1 is SGHDT, CDR2 YYEEEE, per germline. Here the CDR3 reads CASSLYRGVVYEQYF. The DNA for the CDR3 is TGTGCCAGCAGCTTGTACAGGGGGGTCGTCTACGAGCAGTACTTC.

The genes are TRBV5-1 and TRBJ2-7; D is possibly TRBD1 (6 bases). The CDR3 runs 15 residues. CDR1 SGHRS and CDR2 YFSETQ come from the germline V gene. Trimming cost V 0 bases and J 3 bases, with 13 bases left between them. Written as DNA, the CDR3 is TGCGCCAGCAGCTTGGCGTCGCAAGGGGGCTACGAGCAGTACTTC. This gives the protein CASSLASQGGYEQYF.

The chain links TRBV29-1 to TRBJ1-5; 7 bases are a match to TRBD1. The CDR3 length is 14 residues. Trimming cost V 7 bases and J 4 bases; bases outside gene matches: 10. CDR1 is SQVTM, CDR2 ANQGSEA, per germline. The CDR3 DNA reads as TGCAGCGCGAGTACAGGGACAGCAAATCAGCCCCAGCATTTT. It yields the protein CSASTGTANQPQHF.

The chain recombines TRBV9 with TRBJ2-3, with 11 bases matching TRBD2. The J segment lost 6 bases and the V segment lost 4 bases, leaving 7 bases of the junction unmatched. Germline loops: CDR1 SGDLS, CDR2 YYNGEE. This CDR3 is 15 amino acids long. The CDR3 coding sequence is TGTGCCAGCAGCATAGCGGGGGGGCATATGGATACGCAGTATTTT. Its translation is CASSIAGGHMDTQYF.

This rearrangement joins TRBV3-1 (or the pseudogene TRBV3-2) to TRBJ1-2, with D perhaps TRBD1 (6 bases). Germline CDR1 reads LGHDT; CDR2 reads YNNKEL (reference sequence). The CDR3 sequence is 14 residues long. V was clipped by 0 bases and J by 6 bases, with 11 bases between them. Written as DNA, the CDR3 is TGTGCCAGCAGCCAAGATGGACAGAGCCATGGCTACACCTTC. As protein: CASSQDGQSHGYTF.

V and J are TRBV28 and TRBJ1-5, with D possibly being TRBD1 (6 bases). Germline CDR1 MDHEN, CDR2 SYDVKM. This CDR3 is 13 amino acids long. V was shortened by 5 bases and J by 1 base, with 6 bases between the two germline ends. The DNA of the CDR3 is TGTGCCAGCAGTACAGGGAGCAATCAGCCCCAGCATTTT. This encodes CASSTGSNQPQHF. The variable domain in full, with the rest retrieved from reference TRBV28 and TRBJ1-5, is DVKVTQSSRYLVKRTGEKVFLECVQDMDHENMFWYRQDPGLGLRLIYFSYDVKMKEKGDIPEGYSVSREKKERFSLILESASTNQTSMYLCASSTGSNQPQHFGDGTRLSIL.

The chain links TRBV7-9 to TRBJ2-1, with D unresolved. The CDR3 consists of 12 residues. Germline CDR1 and CDR2: SEHNR and FQNEAQ (reference sequence). V lost 5 bases, J lost 7 bases, and 9 bases lay in between. The CDR3 is CASSPLRNEQFF. The CDR3 DNA reads as TGTGCCAGCAGCCCCCTACGGAATGAGCAGTTCTTC.

This clone was recorded only once. The chain carries TRBV27 and TRBJ1-5, with a tentative D call TRBD1 (5 bases). The CDR3 sequence is 16 residues long. V lost 5 bases, J lost 0 bases, and 14 bases lay in between. The V gene's germline CDR1 is MNHEY and CDR2 SMNVEV (reference sequence). The CDR3 loop is CASSPSGPYSNQPQHF. CDR3 in DNA: TGTGCCAGCAGTCCATCAGGGCCTTATAGCAATCAGCCCCAGCATTTT.

The rearrangement joins TRBV4-3 to TRBJ1-5, with 10 bases aligning to TRBD1. The CDR3 covers 18 residues. The ends lost 3 bases at V and 1 base at J; junction bases unmatched: 9. CDR1 is LGHNA, CDR2 YSLEER, per germline. CDR3 in DNA: TGCGCCAGCAGCCAGCGTTGGGACAGGGGCTTCAGCAATCAGCCCCAGCATTTT. It is translated as CASSQRWDRGFSNQPQHF.

CDR3 DNA sequence: TGTGCCAGTAGTATTCGGGAATCCCTGGACAATCAGCCCCAGCATTTT. It translates to CASSIRESLDNQPQHF. V and J are TRBV19 and TRBJ1-5; D gene unclear. CDR1 and CDR2 (germline): LNHDA, SQIVND (reference sequence). The V gene lost 3 bases and the J gene lost 3 bases, with 15 bases spanning the gap. The CDR3 length is 16 residues. The full variable domain, with the rest looked up from reference TRBV19 and TRBJ1-5, is DGGITQSPKYLFRKEGQNVTLSCEQNLNHDAMYWYRQDPGQGLRLIYYSQIVNDFQKGDIAEGYSVSREKKESFPLTVTSAQKNPTAFYLCASSIRESLDNQPQHFGDGTRLSIL.

The chain couples TRBV3-1 (or the pseudogene TRBV3-2) to TRBJ1-6, with TRBD1 matching over 8 bases. V shed 5 bases, J shed 6 bases, and the junction held 6 bases outside the gene matches. This CDR3 contains 15 residues. Germline loops: CDR1 LGHDT, CDR2 YNNKEL (reference sequence). CDR3 sequence reads: CASSSRQGSNSPLHF. For the CDR3, the DNA is TGTGCCAGCAGCTCTCGACAGGGGAGTAATTCACCCCTCCACTTT.

This clone occurred once. The genes are TRBV5-1 and TRBJ2-1, with D tentatively TRBD2 (5 bases). Per germline, CDR1 SGHRS and CDR2 YFSETQ. This CDR3 is 15 amino acids long. V was trimmed by 4 bases and J by 7 bases, leaving 18 bases between them. This chain's CDR3 is CASSPSLGETNEQFF. The CDR3 coding sequence is TGCGCCAGCAGCCCTAGCTTGGGCGAGACAAATGAGCAGTTCTTC.

This chain connects TRBV7-2 to TRBJ2-7, with 7 bases that match TRBD1. Germline values: CDR1 SGHTA, CDR2 FQGNSA. This CDR3 is 14 amino acids long. V lost 5 bases, J lost 2 bases, and 6 bases stayed unmatched. The CDR3 DNA reads as TGTGCCAGCAGCCTTCGGACAGGACCCTACGAGCAGTACTTC. Amino acid sequence: CASSLRTGPYEQYF.

V and J are TRBV7-2 and TRBJ2-7; D unresolved. V was shortened by 1 base and J by 2 bases, with 12 bases between the two germline ends. This CDR3 has 15 residues. From germline, CDR1 is SGHTA and CDR2 FQGNSA. The CDR3 loop reads CASSLGAGLPYEQYF. CDR3 DNA: TGTGCCAGCAGCTTAGGGGCAGGCCTACCCTACGAGCAGTACTTC.

CDR3 bases: TGCGCCAGCAGCTTGGAGGGACAGGGCACTTACAATGAGCAGTTCTTC. Translating it yields CASSLEGQGTYNEQFF. This chain joins TRBV5-1 and TRBJ2-1, with 9 bases that match TRBD1. The CDR3 is 16 amino acids. The trim removed 0 bases at V and 4 bases at J, leaving 5 bases unmatched. In germline, CDR1 is SGHRS, CDR2 YFSETQ.

This clone was detected only once. The rearrangement joins TRBV3-1 (or the pseudogene TRBV3-2) to TRBJ2-3; the D gene is possibly TRBD2 (5 bases). CDR3 length: 16 amino acids. V was trimmed by 2 bases and J by 4 bases, leaving 16 bases between them. Germline values: CDR1 LGHDT, CDR2 YNNKEL (reference sequence). The CDR3 spells CASSQRYGVSPDTQYF. For the CDR3, the DNA is TGTGCCAGCAGCCAAAGATACGGGGTCTCACCAGATACGCAGTATTTT.

The V gene is TRBV6-5, the J gene TRBJ2-7, with a tentative D call TRBD2 (5 bases). This CDR3 is 14 amino acids long. V was shortened by 6 bases and J by 5 bases, with 17 bases between the two germline ends. Germline lookup yields CDR1 MNHEY and CDR2 SVGAGI. The CDR3 nucleotides are TGTGCCAGCAGGGACCCTAGGCGAGGGAACGAGCAGTACTTC. It encodes CASRDPRRGNEQYF.

The V gene is TRBV6-5, the J gene TRBJ1-3, with D tentatively TRBD1 (5 bases). The length of the CDR3 is 15 residues. The germline CDR1 and CDR2 sequences are MNHEY and SVGAGI. V was shortened by 8 bases and J by 0 bases, with 14 bases between the two germline ends. CDR3 nucleotides: TGTGCCAGCGGCCCGGGGGGAAGCTCTGGAAACACCATATATTTT. Its translation: CASGPGGSSGNTIYF.

V usage is TRBV7-6 and J usage is TRBJ1-1, with D perhaps TRBD1 (6 bases). V lost 8 bases and J lost 4, with 17 bases in between. This CDR3 region has 14 residues. CDR1 and CDR2 (germline): SGHVS, FNYEAQ. The DNA for the CDR3 is TGTGCCAGCGCAACGGGGGGGCTTGGCACTGAAGCTTTCTTT. It yields the protein CASATGGLGTEAFF. The whole variable domain, remainder taken from reference TRBV7-6 and TRBJ1-1, is GAGVSQSPRYKVTKRGQDVALRCDPISGHVSLYWYRQALGQGPEFLTYFNYEAQQDKSGLPNDRFSAERPEGSISTLTIQRTEQRDSAMYRCASATGGLGTEAFFGQGTRLTVV.

The chain links TRBV18 to TRBJ1-1; 9 bases agree with TRBD1. The CDR3 loop spans 16 amino acids. Looked up from germline, CDR1 is KGHSH and CDR2 is LQKENI. Unmatched junction bases numbered 10, after V lost 3 bases and J lost 5 bases. This CDR3 is CASSPSGQGGRTEAFF. The CDR3 DNA follows: TGTGCCAGCTCACCCTCGGGACAGGGTGGGCGGACTGAAGCTTTCTTT.

This chain uses TRBV28 with TRBJ1-5, with a possible D match to TRBD1 (5 bases). Germline assignment: CDR1 MDHEN and CDR2 SYDVKM. The V gene lost 8 bases and the J gene lost 6 bases, with 11 bases spanning the gap. CDR3 length: 12 residues. The CDR3 is CASCRDPQPQHF. As DNA, the CDR3 is TGTGCCAGCTGCAGGGATCCTCAGCCCCAGCATTTT.

This clone was observed once. The V and J genes are TRBV4-3 and TRBJ1-5; possibly TRBD1 for D (6 bases). CDR1 and CDR2 (germline): LGHNA, YSLEER. The V end was cut by 3 bases, the J end by 11 bases, with 17 bases between. CDR3 length: 14 amino acids. CDR3 nucleotide sequence: TGCGCCAGCAGCCAGGATGGGGCGGCAGGGGCCCAGCATTTT. It specifies CASSQDGAAGAQHF.

This sequence joins TRBV7-3 and TRBJ2-7; 11 bases are a match to TRBD2. Germline V gene lookup returns CDR1 SGHTA and CDR2 FQGTGA. The CDR3 extends over 14 amino acids. The trim removed 5 bases at V and 4 bases at J, leaving 4 bases unmatched. CDR3 sequence: CASSPTSGGYEQYF. In nucleotides, the CDR3 is TGTGCCAGCAGCCCAACTAGCGGGGGTTACGAGCAGTACTTC.

As regards this clone: Distinct nucleotide sequences in the sample also encode this CDR3. The V call is TRBV11-2, the J call TRBJ2-3; tentatively, D is TRBD2 (7 bases). Germline loops: CDR1 SGHAT, CDR2 FQNNGV. V gave up 5 bases and J gave up 2 bases, with 14 bases separating them. The length of the CDR3 is 15 residues. The CDR3, as DNA: TGTGCCAGCAGCCTCCGGGGGGCGCTCACAGATACGCAGTATTTT. Residues: CASSLRGALTDTQYF. Based on the CDR3 plus reference TRBV11-2 and TRBJ2-3, the full variable domain is EAGVAQSPRYKIIEKRQSVAFWCNPISGHATLYWYQQILGQGPKLLIQFQNNGVVDDSQLPKDRFSAERLKGVDSTLKIQPAKLEDSAVYLCASSLRGALTDTQYFGPGTRLTVL.